This T cell receptor beta chain was recorded in a study of blood T cell repertoires in COVID-19. The CDR3 spans 13 residues. Germline V gene lookup returns CDR1 SGHRS and CDR2 YFSETQ. Trimming took 4 bases from V and 4 from J, leaving 12 bases between them. In the authors' workflow: The authors estimated nucleated cell counts from reference gene primer amplification. TCRdb keeps only in-frame clones here, not all; method: immunoSEQ multiplex PCR. That table gives V, J and clone size, and the DNA gave D and trimming. The table has hundreds of thousands of clones, 90% seen once; the top ten hold around 1.7%.

The sequence derives from a woman aged 18-29 years with acute COVID-19. This chain uses TRBV5-1 with TRBJ2-7; D gene ambiguous. Sequenced: PBMCs or T cells enriched from blood (not recorded which). The CDR3 DNA follows: TGCGCCAGCAGCATATCACAGAATTACGAGCAGTACTTC. Its translation: CASSISQNYEQYF. Full variable domain (remainder filled in from reference TRBV5-1 and TRBJ2-7): KAGVTQTPRYLIKTRGQQVTLSCSPISGHRSVSWYQQTPGQGLQFLFEYFSETQRNKGNFPGRFSGRQFSNSRSEMNVSTLELGDSALYLCASSISQNYEQYFGPGTRLTVT.